This T cell receptor beta chain appears in the sequencing data of a study of T cells in Graves' hyperthyroidism and ophthalmopathy. This clonotype was recorded many times. TCR beta CDR3 regions were amplified from RNA. A set of HTBI primers served as the primers for a first-round RT-PCR of the TCR CDR3. TCRdb independently ran MiXCR on the multiplex PCR reads; one entry per CDR3 protein. The sample carries fewer than 200,000 distinct CDR3 sequences, about a tenth recorded once. Source material: blood. This sequence was found in a woman younger than 35 with Graves' hyperthyroidism that later progressed to Graves' ophthalmopathy.

The CDR3 DNA reads TGTGCCAGCAGGGGAGGGGGACCGACTGGCAATCAGCCCCAGCATTTT. Its protein product is CASRGGGPTGNQPQHF. The chain recombines TRBV27 with TRBJ1-5; possible D gene TRBD1, 6 bases. The V gene's germline CDR1 is MNHEY and CDR2 SMNVEV (reference sequence). V was shortened by 6 bases and J by 2 bases, with 17 bases between the two germline ends. The CDR3 spans 16 residues.